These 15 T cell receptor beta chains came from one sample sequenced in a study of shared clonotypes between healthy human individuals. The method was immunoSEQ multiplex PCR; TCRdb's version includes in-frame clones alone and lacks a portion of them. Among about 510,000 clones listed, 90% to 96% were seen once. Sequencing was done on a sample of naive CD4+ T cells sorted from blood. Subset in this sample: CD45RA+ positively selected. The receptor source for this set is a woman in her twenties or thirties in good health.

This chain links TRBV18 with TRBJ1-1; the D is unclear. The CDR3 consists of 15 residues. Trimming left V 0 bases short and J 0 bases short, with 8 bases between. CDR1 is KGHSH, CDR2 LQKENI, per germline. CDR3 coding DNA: TGTGCCAGCTCACCACCGGTGGCGGTGAACACTGAAGCTTTCTTT. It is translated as CASSPPVAVNTEAFF.

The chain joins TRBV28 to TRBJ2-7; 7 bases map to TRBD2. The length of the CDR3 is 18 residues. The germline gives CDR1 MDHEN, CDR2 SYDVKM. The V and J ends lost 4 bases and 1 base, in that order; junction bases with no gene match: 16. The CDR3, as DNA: TGTGCCAGCAGTTCCCCATTTGGAAGAAGCGGGAAATCCTACGAGCAGTACTTC. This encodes CASSSPFGRSGKSYEQYF.

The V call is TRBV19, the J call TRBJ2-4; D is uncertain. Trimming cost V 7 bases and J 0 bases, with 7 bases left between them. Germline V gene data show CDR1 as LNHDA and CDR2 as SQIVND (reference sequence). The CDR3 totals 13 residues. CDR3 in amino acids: CASTDIAKNIQYF. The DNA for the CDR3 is TGTGCCAGTACTGATATAGCCAAAAACATTCAGTACTTC.

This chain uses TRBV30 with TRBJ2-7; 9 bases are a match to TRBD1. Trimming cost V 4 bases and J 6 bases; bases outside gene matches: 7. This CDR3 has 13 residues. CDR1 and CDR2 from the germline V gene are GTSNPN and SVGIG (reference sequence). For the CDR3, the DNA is TGTGCCTGGATAGGACAGGGGTTGAGCGAGCAGTACTTC. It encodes CAWIGQGLSEQYF.

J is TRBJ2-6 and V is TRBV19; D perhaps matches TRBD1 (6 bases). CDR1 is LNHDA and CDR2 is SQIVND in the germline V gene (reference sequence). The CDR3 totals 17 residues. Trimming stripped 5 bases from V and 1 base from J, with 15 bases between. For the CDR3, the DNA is TGTGCCAGTAGTTCCGGCAGGGGTTCGTCTGGGGCCAACGTCCTGACTTTC. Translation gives CASSSGRGSSGANVLTF.

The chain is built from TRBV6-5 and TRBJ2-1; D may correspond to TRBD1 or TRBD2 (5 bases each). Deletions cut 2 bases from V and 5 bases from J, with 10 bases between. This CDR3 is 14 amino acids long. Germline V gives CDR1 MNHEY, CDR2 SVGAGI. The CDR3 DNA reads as TGTGCCAGCAGTTACGGGGGATGGGACAATGAGCAGTTCTTC. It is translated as CASSYGGWDNEQFF.

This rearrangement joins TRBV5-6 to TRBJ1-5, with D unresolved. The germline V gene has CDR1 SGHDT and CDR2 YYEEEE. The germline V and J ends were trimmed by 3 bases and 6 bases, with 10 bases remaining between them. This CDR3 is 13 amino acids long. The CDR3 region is CASSSHQGQPQHF. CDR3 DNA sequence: TGTGCCAGCAGCTCGCACCAAGGTCAGCCCCAGCATTTT.

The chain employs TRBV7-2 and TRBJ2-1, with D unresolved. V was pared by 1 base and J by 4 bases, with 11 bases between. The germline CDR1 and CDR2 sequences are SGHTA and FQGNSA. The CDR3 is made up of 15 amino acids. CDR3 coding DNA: TGTGCCAGCAGCTTAGTCCGCGCGGAGTACAATGAGCAGTTCTTC. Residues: CASSLVRAEYNEQFF.

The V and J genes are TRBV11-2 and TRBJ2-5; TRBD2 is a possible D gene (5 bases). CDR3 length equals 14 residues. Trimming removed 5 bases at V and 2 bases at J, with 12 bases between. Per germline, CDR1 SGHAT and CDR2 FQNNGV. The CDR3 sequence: CASSLGGRQETQYF. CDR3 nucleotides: TGTGCCAGCAGCCTAGGAGGCAGGCAAGAGACCCAGTACTTC.

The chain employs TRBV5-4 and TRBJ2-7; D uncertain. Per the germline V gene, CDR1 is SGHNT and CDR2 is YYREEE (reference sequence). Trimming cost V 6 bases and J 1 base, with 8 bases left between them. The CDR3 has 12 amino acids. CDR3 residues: CASTFASYEQYF. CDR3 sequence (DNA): TGTGCCAGCACCTTCGCTTCCTACGAGCAGTACTTC.

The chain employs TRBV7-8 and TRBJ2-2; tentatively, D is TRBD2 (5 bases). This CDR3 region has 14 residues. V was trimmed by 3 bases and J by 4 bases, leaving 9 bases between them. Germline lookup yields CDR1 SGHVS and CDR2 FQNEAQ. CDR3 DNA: TGTGCCAGCAGCTTGAGCGGAACCACCGGGGAGCTGTTTTTT. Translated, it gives CASSLSGTTGELFF.

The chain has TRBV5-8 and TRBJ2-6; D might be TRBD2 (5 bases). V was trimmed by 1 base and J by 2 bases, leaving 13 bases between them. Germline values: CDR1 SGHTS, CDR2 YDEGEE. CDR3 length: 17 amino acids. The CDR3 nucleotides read TGTGCCAGCAGCTTGCACGGAGGATTCACTGGGGCCAACGTCCTGACTTTC. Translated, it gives CASSLHGGFTGANVLTF.

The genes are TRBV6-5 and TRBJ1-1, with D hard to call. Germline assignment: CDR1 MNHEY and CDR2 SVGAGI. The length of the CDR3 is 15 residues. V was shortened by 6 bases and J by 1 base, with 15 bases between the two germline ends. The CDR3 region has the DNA TGTGCCAGCAGACGAAGGGTTGGGCCGAACACTGAAGCTTTCTTT. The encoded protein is CASRRRVGPNTEAFF.

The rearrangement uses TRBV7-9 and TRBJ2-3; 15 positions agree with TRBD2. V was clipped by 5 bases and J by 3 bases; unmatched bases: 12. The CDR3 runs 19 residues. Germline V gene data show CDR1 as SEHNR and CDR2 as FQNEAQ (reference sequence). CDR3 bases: TGTGCCAGCAGCCGGAGGACTAGCGGGAGGGCTATGGTGACAGATACGCAGTATTTT. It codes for CASSRRTSGRAMVTDTQYF. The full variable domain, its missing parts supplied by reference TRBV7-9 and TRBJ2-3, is DTGVSQNPRHKITKRGQNVTFRCDPISEHNRLYWYRQTLGQGPEFLTYFQNEAQLEKSRLLSDRFSAERPKGSFSTLEIQRTEQGDSAMYLCASSRRTSGRAMVTDTQYFGPGTRLTVL.

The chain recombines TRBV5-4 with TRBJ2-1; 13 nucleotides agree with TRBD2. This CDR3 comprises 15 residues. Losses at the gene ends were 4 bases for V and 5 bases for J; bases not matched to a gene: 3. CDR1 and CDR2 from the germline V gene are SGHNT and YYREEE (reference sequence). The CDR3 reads CASSVGLAGDNEQFF. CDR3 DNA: TGTGCCAGCAGCGTCGGACTAGCGGGGGACAATGAGCAGTTCTTC. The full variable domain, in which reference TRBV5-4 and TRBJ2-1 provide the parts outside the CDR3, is ETGVTQSPTHLIKTRGQQVTLRCSSQSGHNTVSWYQQALGQGPQFIFQYYREEENGRGNFPPRFSGLQFPNYSSELNVNALELDDSALYLCASSVGLAGDNEQFFGPGTRLTVL.